The T cell receptor beta chain under discussion was sequenced for a study of T cell responses to AZD1222 COVID-19 vaccine. Findings of the study overall: Donor demographics were predominantly white British with a female majority; clonal diversity may be underestimated. Without day 14 samples, only post-peak T cell repertoires were studied. Reports indicate that nearly half of spike-specific TCRs are directed at unmutated variant regions.

Concerning this clone: Its target is not known.

Repertoires were generated with immunoSEQ multiplex PCR, while TCRdb's copy carries only in-frame clones and drops some. Of about 79,000 clones listed, about 92% are singletons. Germline loops: CDR1 LNHDA, CDR2 SQIVND (reference sequence). The CDR3 sequence is 15 residues long. V was clipped by 3 bases and J by 0 bases, with 8 bases between them. The sequenced sample was peripheral blood, obtained on day 0 of MenACWY control vaccination. This TCR came from an adult in good health. The chain carries TRBV19 and TRBJ2-2; no clear D. The CDR3 protein is CASSIGHSNTGELFF. In nucleotides, the CDR3 is TGTGCCAGTAGTATCGGGCACTCGAACACCGGGGAGCTGTTTTTT.